This T cell receptor beta chain was sequenced for a study of blood T cells in healthy people across ages. The overall study: Capture via template switching afforded approximately one barcoded beta molecule per two T cells. The study, taken as a whole, reports: Estimates based on one million T cells were treated as lower bounds. No conclusive comparison of naive versus antigen-experienced cells was possible with unsorted PBMCs.

V was pared by 3 bases and J by 1 base, with 5 bases of the junction left unmatched. Germline values: CDR1 SGHTA, CDR2 FQGNSA. This CDR3 is built from 16 residues. This clonotype was found many times. Its antigen is not known. The use of a sample-barcoded 5' primer and a J-beta primer mix characterized a second PCR of about 6 to 11 cycles. TCRdb redid the calling of the 5' RACE reads with MiXCR, one entry per CDR3 protein. This repertoire shows fewer than 900,000 distinct CDR3 sequences, roughly two fifths found once; its top ten account for 20% to 25%. Peripheral blood samples of around 9.5 milliliters were drawn from each donor.

The sequence came from a woman aged 60-75 years in good health. The rearrangement links TRBV7-2 to TRBJ2-4; 8 nucleotides agree with TRBD1. Specimen: blood. The CDR3 sequence is CASSFPGGKAKNIQYF. DNA of the CDR3: TGTGCCAGCAGCTTCCCAGGGGGCAAGGCCAAAAACATTCAGTACTTC.